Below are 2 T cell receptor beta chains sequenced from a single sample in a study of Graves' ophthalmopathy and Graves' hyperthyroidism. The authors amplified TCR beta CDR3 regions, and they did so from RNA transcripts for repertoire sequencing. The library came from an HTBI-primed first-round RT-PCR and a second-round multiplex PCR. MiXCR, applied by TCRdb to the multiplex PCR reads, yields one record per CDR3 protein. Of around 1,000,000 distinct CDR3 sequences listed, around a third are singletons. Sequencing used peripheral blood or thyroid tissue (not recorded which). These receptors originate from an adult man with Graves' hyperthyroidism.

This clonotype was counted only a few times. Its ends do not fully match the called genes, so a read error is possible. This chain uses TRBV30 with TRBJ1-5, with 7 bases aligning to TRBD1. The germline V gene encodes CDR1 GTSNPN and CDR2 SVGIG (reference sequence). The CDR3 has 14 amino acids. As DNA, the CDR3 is TGTGCCTGGAGTGTACAGGGGAGCAATCATCCCCAGCATTTT. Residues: CAWSVQGSNHPQHF.

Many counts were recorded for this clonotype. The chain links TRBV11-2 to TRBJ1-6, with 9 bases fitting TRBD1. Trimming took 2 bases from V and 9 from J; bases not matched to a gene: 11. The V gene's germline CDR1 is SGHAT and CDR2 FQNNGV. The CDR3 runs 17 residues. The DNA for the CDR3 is TGTGCCAGCAGCTTAAGGGGGCGAGGACAGGGGCCTTCACCCCTCCACTTT. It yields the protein CASSLRGRGQGPSPLHF.